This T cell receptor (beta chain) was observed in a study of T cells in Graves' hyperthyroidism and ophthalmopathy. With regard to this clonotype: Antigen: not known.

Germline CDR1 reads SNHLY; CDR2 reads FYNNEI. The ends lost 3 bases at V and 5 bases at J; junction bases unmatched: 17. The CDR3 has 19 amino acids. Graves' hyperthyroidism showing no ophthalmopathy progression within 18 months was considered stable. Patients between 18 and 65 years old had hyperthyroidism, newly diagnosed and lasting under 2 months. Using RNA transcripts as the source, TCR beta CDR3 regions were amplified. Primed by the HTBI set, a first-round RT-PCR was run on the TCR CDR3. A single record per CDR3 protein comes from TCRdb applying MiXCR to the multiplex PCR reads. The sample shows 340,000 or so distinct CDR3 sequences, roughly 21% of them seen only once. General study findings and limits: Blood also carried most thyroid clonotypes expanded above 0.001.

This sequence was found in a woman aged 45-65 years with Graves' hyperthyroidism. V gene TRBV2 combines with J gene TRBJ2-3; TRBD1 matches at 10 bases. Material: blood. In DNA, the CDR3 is TGTGCCAGCAGTGATGGGACAGGGGTCTCCCCTTTGGGAGGAGATACGCAGTATTTT. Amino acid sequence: CASSDGTGVSPLGGDTQYF. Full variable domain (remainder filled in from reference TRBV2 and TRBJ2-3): EPEVTQTPSHQVTQMGQEVILRCVPISNHLYFYWYRQILGQKVEFLVSFYNNEISEKSEIFDDQFSVERPDGSNFTLKIRSTKLEDSAMYFCASSDGTGVSPLGGDTQYFGPGTRLTVL.